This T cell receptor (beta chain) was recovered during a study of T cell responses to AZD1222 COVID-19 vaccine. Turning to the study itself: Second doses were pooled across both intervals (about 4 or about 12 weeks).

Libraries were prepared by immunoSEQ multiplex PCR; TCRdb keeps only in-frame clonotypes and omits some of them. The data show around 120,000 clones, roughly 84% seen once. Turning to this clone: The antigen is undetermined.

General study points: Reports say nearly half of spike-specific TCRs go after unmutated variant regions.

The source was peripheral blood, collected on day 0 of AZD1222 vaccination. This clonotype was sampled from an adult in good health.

The CDR3 bases are TGTGCCAGCAGGAGACAGTTTTTCTCCAATCAGCCCCAGCATTTT. This gives the protein CASRRQFFSNQPQHF. The chain combines TRBV27 with TRBJ1-5, with D possibly matching TRBD1 (5 bases). CDR1 and CDR2 from the germline V gene are MNHEY and SMNVEV (reference sequence). The CDR3 consists of 15 residues. The ends were cut back, 6 bases at V and 3 bases at J, with 15 bases in the middle.